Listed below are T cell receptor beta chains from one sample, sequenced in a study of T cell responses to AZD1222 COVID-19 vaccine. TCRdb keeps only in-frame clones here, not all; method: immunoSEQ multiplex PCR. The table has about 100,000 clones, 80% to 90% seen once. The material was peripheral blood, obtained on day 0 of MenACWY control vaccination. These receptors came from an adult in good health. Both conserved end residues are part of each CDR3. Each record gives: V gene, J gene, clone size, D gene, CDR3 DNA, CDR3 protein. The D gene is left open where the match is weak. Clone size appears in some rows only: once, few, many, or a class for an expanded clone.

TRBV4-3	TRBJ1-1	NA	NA	TGCGCCAGCAGCCAAGATTGGCAGGGGTTTAATGAAGCTTTCTTT	CASSQDWQGFNEAFF
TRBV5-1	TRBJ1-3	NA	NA	TGCGCCAGCAGCTTGTTTGGCGAGGCGTCTGGAAACACCATATATTTT	CASSLFGEASGNTIYF
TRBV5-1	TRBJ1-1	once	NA	TGCGCCAGCAGCGAAGGACTCTCTCCAACTGAAGCTTTCTTT	CASSEGLSPTEAFF
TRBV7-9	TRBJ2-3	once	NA	TGTGCCAGCAGCTTACCCACAGATACGCAGTATTTT	CASSLPTDTQYF
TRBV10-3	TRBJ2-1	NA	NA	TGTGCCATCAGTGGGGACCGGGGGAGAAATGAGCAGTTCTTC	CAISGDRGRNEQFF
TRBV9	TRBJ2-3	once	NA	TGTGCCAGCAGCGCGGGACTCCGAACCACAGATACGCAGTATTTT	CASSAGLRTTDTQYF
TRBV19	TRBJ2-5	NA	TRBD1	TGTGCCAGTAGCACTTTCGGAAGTGGGACAGGGTTGACCCAGTACTTC	CASSTFGSGTGLTQYF
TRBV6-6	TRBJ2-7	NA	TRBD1	TGTGCCAGCAGTGCCAACAGGGGGCCCTCCTACGAGCAGTACTTC	CASSANRGPSYEQYF
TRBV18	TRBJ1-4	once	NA	TGTGCCAGCTCACCACAGGACACAGGTTTTAATGAAAAACTGTTTTTT	CASSPQDTGFNEKLFF
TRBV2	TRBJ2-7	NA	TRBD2	TGTGCCAGCAGTGGAGACGGACTAGCGGGAAACGAGCAGTACTTC	CASSGDGLAGNEQYF
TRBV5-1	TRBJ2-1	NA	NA	TGCGCCAGCAGACCCGGGGCCCACAATGAGCAGTTCTTC	CASRPGAHNEQFF
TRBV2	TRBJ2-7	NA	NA	TGTGCCAGCAGTTGGACAGCAACCTACGAGCAGTACTTC	CASSWTATYEQYF
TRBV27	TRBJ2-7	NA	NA	TGTGCCAGCAGTTCGGCTTCTGGAATTTACGAGCAGTACTTC	CASSSASGIYEQYF
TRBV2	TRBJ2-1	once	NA	TGTGCCAGCAGTCTCGACCGGAACAATGAGCAGTTCTTC	CASSLDRNNEQFF
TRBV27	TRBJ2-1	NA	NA	TGTGCCAGCAGAATCCCAGGGGGAGGGTACAATGAGCAGTTCTTC	CASRIPGGGYNEQFF
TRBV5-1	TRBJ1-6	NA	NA	TGCGCCAGCAGCGTGGGGTCCAATAATTCACCCCTCCACTTT	CASSVGSNNSPLHF
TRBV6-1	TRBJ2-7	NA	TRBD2	TGTGCCAGCAGTGAACGGATGCGGGGGTTCTCCTACGAGCAGTACTTC	CASSERMRGFSYEQYF
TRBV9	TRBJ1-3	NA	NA	TGTGCCAGCAGCGTCGCCCTCTACAGGGCTGGTGGAAACACCATATATTTT	CASSVALYRAGGNTIYF
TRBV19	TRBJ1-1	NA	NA	TGTGCCAGTAGAGGGGGGTTCCCCAACACTGAAGCTTTCTTT	CASRGGFPNTEAFF
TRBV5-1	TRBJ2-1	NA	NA	TGCGCCAGCAGCCCCGCCGGCCTCAGCTCCTACAATGAGCAGTTCTTC	CASSPAGLSSYNEQFF
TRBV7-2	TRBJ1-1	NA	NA	TGTGCCAGCAGCAGCAGGGGAAACACTGAAGCTTTCTTT	CASSSRGNTEAFF
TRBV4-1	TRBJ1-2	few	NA	TGCGCCAGCAGCCAAGCTCCGGGCACGGGGTTAGGCTACACCTTC	CASSQAPGTGLGYTF
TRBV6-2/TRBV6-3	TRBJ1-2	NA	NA	TGTGCCAGCAGTTACAGGGGGTCGTTGGGGCCTCACTATGGCTACACCTTC	CASSYRGSLGPHYGYTF
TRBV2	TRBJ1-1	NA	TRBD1	TGTGCCAGAGGACAGGGATCGAACACTGAAGCTTTCTTT	CARGQGSNTEAFF
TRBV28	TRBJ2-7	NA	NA	TGTGCCAGCAGTTCTCCGAGCAAGAGCTCCTACGAGCAGTACTTC	CASSSPSKSSYEQYF
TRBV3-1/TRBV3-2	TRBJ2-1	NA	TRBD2	TGTGCCAGCAGCCGTTCTTTGGCGGGAGTTTCCTACAATGAGCAGTTCTTC	CASSRSLAGVSYNEQFF
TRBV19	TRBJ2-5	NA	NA	TGTGCCAGTAGTATAGGGGGGGTCCAAGAGACCCAGTACTTC	CASSIGGVQETQYF
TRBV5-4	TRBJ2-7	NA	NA	TGTGCCAGCAGCTTTGGTCCCTACGAGCAGTACTTC	CASSFGPYEQYF
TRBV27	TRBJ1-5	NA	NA	TGTGCCAGCAGTTTCCGCAGGGCCCCCAATCAGCCCCAGCATTTT	CASSFRRAPNQPQHF
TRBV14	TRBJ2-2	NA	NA	TGTGCCAGCAGCCAGGTTGGGGGGCTGGCCGGGGAGCTGTTTTTT	CASSQVGGLAGELFF
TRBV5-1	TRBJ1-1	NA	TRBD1	TGCGCCGCCTGTGGTCGGGACAGCTGGACTGAAGCTTTCTTT	CAACGRDSWTEAFF
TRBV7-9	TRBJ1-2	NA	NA	TGTGCCAGCAGCTTAGGGGGGGATGTTAACTATGGCTACACCTTC	CASSLGGDVNYGYTF
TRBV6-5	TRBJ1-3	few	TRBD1	TGTGCCAGCAGTTACTCGGGACAGGGAACCGGAAACACCATATATTTT	CASSYSGQGTGNTIYF
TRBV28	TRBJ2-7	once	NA	TGTGCCACCGTCTCATTCTACGAGCAGTACTTC	CATVSFYEQYF
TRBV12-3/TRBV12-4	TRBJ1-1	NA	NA	TGTGCCAGCAGTTTAGAAGGGAATGTGGCTTTCTTT	CASSLEGNVAFF
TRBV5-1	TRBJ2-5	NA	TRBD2	TGCGCCAGCAGCTTGGTAGCGGGATCTTTTGGGACCCAGTACTTC	CASSLVAGSFGTQYF
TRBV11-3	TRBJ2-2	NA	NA	TGTGCCAGCAGCCAGAGAGCTTCCTCCCGCACCGGGGAGCTGTTTTTT	CASSQRASSRTGELFF
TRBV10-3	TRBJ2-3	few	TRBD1	TGTGCCATCAGTGAGTCGAAGGGGGCGGGCACAGATACGCAGTATTTT	CAISESKGAGTDTQYF
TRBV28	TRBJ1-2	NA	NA	TGTGCCAGCAGTTCTCATAACTATGGCTACACCTTC	CASSSHNYGYTF
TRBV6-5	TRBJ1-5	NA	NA	TGTGCCAGCAGTTACGGGGAGGGCCCCCAGCATTTT	CASSYGEGPQHF
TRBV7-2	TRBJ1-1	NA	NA	TGTGCCAGCAGCGGCAGGGGTGCTTCGACTGAAGCTTTCTTT	CASSGRGASTEAFF
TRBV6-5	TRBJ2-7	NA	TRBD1	TGTGCCAGCACGCGACAATCCGGGACAGCCTACGAGCAGTACTTC	CASTRQSGTAYEQYF
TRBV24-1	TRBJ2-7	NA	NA	TGTGCCACCAGTCCGGGGCCGACCTACGAGCAGTACTTC	CATSPGPTYEQYF
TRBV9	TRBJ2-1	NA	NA	TGTGCCAGCAGCGTAGCTCGGGCTAGCGTGGAGCAGTTCTTC	CASSVARASVEQFF
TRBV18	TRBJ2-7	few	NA	TGTGCCAGCTCACCACCGGGGGCCTACGAGCAGTACTTC	CASSPPGAYEQYF
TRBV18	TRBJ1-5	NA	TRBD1	TGTGCCAGCACTCAGGGGGACCCGGAACAGCCCCAGCATTTT	CASTQGDPEQPQHF
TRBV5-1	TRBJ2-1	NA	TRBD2	TGCGCCAGCAGCCCCTGGGTAGCGGGGGGGGTGGATGAGCAGTTCTTC	CASSPWVAGGVDEQFF
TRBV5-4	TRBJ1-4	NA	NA	TGTGCCAGCAGCTTGGGAACTAATGAAAAACTGTTTTTT	CASSLGTNEKLFF
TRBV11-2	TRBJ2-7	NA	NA	TGTGCCAGCAGCTCTACCTCAGGTTACCCCTACGAGCAGTACTTC	CASSSTSGYPYEQYF
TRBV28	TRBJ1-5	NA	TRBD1	TGTGCCAGCAGTTCAGGGGGCCAGCCCCAGCATTTT	CASSSGGQPQHF
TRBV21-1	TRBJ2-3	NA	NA	TGTGCCAGCAGCCAGGGGGGGACTAGCGGTACTTCCACAGATACGCAGTATTTT	CASSQGGTSGTSTDTQYF
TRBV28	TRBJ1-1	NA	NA	TGTGCCAGCACCTTCCCGGGACACGGCACTGAAGCTTTCTTT	CASTFPGHGTEAFF
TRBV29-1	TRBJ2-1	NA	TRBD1	TGCAGCGTTGAGAGCAGGGGGCGCTTCAATGAGCAGTTCTTC	CSVESRGRFNEQFF
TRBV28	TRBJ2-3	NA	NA	TGTGCCTCGGGGGGCCCCGCAGATACGCAGTATTTT	CASGGPADTQYF
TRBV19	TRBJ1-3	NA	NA	TGTGCCAGTAGTATCGGACGGACCTCTGGAAACACCATATATTTT	CASSIGRTSGNTIYF
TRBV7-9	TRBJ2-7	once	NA	TGTGCCAGCTTCGACAAAACGGGCGAGCAGTACTTC	CASFDKTGEQYF
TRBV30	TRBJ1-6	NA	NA	TGTGCCTGGAGTGTACCACGACAGTATAATTCACCCCTCCACTTT	CAWSVPRQYNSPLHF
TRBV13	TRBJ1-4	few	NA	TGTGCCAGCACCTTTGCTCTGGAAGGTGAAAAACTGTTTTTT	CASTFALEGEKLFF
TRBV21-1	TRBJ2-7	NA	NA	TGTGCCAGCAGTTCCAAAGGGCGGGGAAATCTAGCGGGAGTGGGCAACGAGCAGTACTTC	CASSSKGRGNLAGVGNEQYF